The next 16 T cell receptor beta chains were all read from a single sample in a study of post-analysis software for immune sequencing data. The study, taken as a whole, reports: Patients showed TRBV5-6, TRBV5-1 and TRBV20-1 among five TRBV segments more frequent than in controls.

Antigens for these TCRs are unknown. Unique molecular identifiers tagged the TCR beta cDNA libraries. TCRdb redid the calling of the PCR reads with MiXCR, one entry per CDR3 protein. The sample has about 460,000 distinct CDR3 sequences, roughly 46% seen once. The specimen sequenced was blood. These receptors came from a girl between 5 and 17 years old with multiple sclerosis.

The chain combines TRBV7-9 with TRBJ1-1, with D tentatively TRBD1 (5 bases). V shed 3 bases and J shed 1 base, with 21 bases lying between them. CDR1 is SEHNR, CDR2 FQNEAQ, per germline (reference sequence). The CDR3 loop spans 18 amino acids. The chain's CDR3 is CASSFLPGGGGGNTEAFF. CDR3 DNA: TGTGCCAGCAGCTTCCTCCCTGGGGGAGGCGGTGGGAACACTGAAGCTTTCTTT.

This clonotype has only a few counts. CDR3 bases: TGCAGCGTCGTAGAGGCGAACACTGAAGCTTTCTTT. As protein: CSVVEANTEAFF. V usage is TRBV29-1 and J usage is TRBJ1-1; D remains unclear. Trimming removed 6 bases from V and 1 base from J, with 9 bases in between. This CDR3 spans 12 amino acids. The germline V gene has CDR1 SQVTM and CDR2 ANQGSEA.

The V and J genes are TRBV6-5 and TRBJ2-1; 9 bases agree with TRBD1. CDR1 MNHEY and CDR2 SVGAGI come from the germline V gene. V gave up 8 bases and J gave up 9 bases; unmatched junction bases: 17. This CDR3 region has 16 residues. The CDR3 protein is CASESSGTGSFVEQFF. In DNA form, the CDR3 reads TGTGCCAGCGAATCCTCCGGGACAGGGAGTTTCGTTGAGCAGTTCTTC.

This clonotype appeared a few times. The chain recombines TRBV20-1 with TRBJ2-5; D is perhaps TRBD1 (5 bases). From germline, CDR1 is DFQATT and CDR2 SNEGSKA (reference sequence). The CDR3 length is 16 residues. V was shortened by 1 base and J by 5 bases, with 20 bases between the two germline ends. CDR3 loop: CSARAGFLSKGETQYF. The CDR3 region has the DNA TGCAGTGCTAGAGCCGGATTTCTATCGAAGGGGGAGACCCAGTACTTC.

The V gene is TRBV20-1, the J gene TRBJ2-1, with 11 bases aligning to TRBD2. With 0 bases clipped from V and 5 bases from J, the junction kept 6 bases outside the gene matches. The CDR3 covers 16 residues. Per germline, CDR1 DFQATT and CDR2 SNEGSKA (reference sequence). The CDR3 DNA sequence: TGCAGTGCTAGAGAAGTAGCGGGAGGGCCCCACAATGAGCAGTTCTTC. Translation gives CSAREVAGGPHNEQFF.

The rearrangement links TRBV25-1 to TRBJ2-7; TRBD1 aligns across 7 bases. CDR3 length equals 14 residues. With 6 bases clipped from V and 3 bases from J, the junction kept 8 bases outside the gene matches. Germline V gene data show CDR1 as MGHDK and CDR2 as SYGVNS. The CDR3 here is CASRGETGNYEQYF. The CDR3 nucleotides read TGTGCCAGCAGGGGCGAGACAGGGAACTACGAGCAGTACTTC.

The chain links TRBV5-1 to TRBJ2-1; D gene ambiguous. The CDR3 loop spans 16 amino acids. CDR1 SGHRS and CDR2 YFSETQ come from the germline V gene. Trimming took 8 bases from V and 7 from J, leaving 25 bases between them. The CDR3 region is CASTQPGSLALNEQFF. Written as DNA, the CDR3 is TGCGCCAGTACCCAACCTGGCTCCTTGGCGTTGAATGAGCAGTTCTTC.

V and J are TRBV7-3 and TRBJ2-3; D remains ambiguous. The CDR3 covers 16 residues. Trimming took 1 base from V and 6 from J, leaving 17 bases between them. Germline-derived CDR1 and CDR2 are SGHTA and FQGTGA. For the CDR3, the DNA is TGTGCCAGCAGCTTAAACGGCAGGTCAACGAGGGATACGCAGTATTTT. As protein: CASSLNGRSTRDTQYF.

The sample holds a few counts of this clonotype. The V gene is TRBV29-1, the J gene TRBJ2-3; 7 nucleotides line up with TRBD1. Germline V gene lookup returns CDR1 SQVTM and CDR2 ANQGSEA. The CDR3 runs 14 residues. Trimming took 7 bases from V and 4 from J; bases not matched to a gene: 11. The CDR3 loop reads CSGCAQGQADTQYF. The CDR3 DNA reads as TGCAGCGGTTGTGCACAGGGGCAGGCAGATACGCAGTATTTT.

This clonotype was counted a few times. This chain links TRBV6-6 with TRBJ2-3; 10 nucleotides agree with TRBD2. V was pared by 3 bases and J by 4 bases, with 10 bases of the junction left unmatched. The CDR3 consists of 17 residues. The V gene's germline CDR1 is MNHNY and CDR2 SVGAGI (reference sequence). The chain's CDR3 is CASSYSPSGSRADTQYF. CDR3 DNA: TGTGCCAGCAGTTATTCCCCTAGCGGGAGTAGGGCAGATACGCAGTATTTT.

This rearrangement joins TRBV20-1 to TRBJ1-2; 10 bases fit TRBD1. J lost 8 bases, V lost 6 bases, and 9 bases had no gene match. CDR3 length: 13 amino acids. Germline V gene sequence: CDR1 DFQATT, CDR2 SNEGSKA (reference sequence). The CDR3 reads CSARQGARLGYTF. The CDR3 nucleotides are TGCAGTGCGAGACAGGGGGCGCGTTTGGGCTACACCTTC.

The chain combines TRBV7-2 with TRBJ2-1; 14 nucleotides agree with TRBD2. V was clipped by 3 bases and J by 5 bases; unmatched bases: 6. The CDR3 is made up of 17 amino acids. Germline V CDR1 and CDR2: SGHTA, FQGNSA. CDR3 sequence reads: CASSFGTSGSVDNEQFF. CDR3 coding DNA: TGTGCCAGCAGCTTCGGGACTAGCGGGAGTGTCGACAATGAGCAGTTCTTC.

This chain uses TRBV6-5 with TRBJ1-2, with TRBD1 matching 9 bases. V was pared by 2 bases and J by 7 bases, with 8 bases of the junction left unmatched. Germline lookup yields CDR1 MNHEY and CDR2 SVGAGI. This CDR3 comprises 15 residues. CDR3 coding DNA: TGTGCCAGCAGTTACCTCGGGACAGGGAAGGCTGGCTACACCTTC. It encodes CASSYLGTGKAGYTF.

With respect to this clonotype: Just one base apart from a much larger clone, this may be a read error. This rearrangement joins TRBV5-1 to TRBJ2-5; D gene unclear. The DNA end is a closer match to TRBJ2-1, so the J assignment may be wrong. The CDR3 is 15 amino acids. CDR1 and CDR2 (germline): SGHRS, YFSETQ. The CDR3 here is CASSLAPVPQETQFF. The CDR3 coding sequence is TGCGCCAGCAGCTTGGCCCCAGTACCCCAAGAGACCCAGTTCTTC.

The chain has TRBV19 and TRBJ1-2; 10 nucleotides agree with TRBD1. V was pared by 3 bases and J by 2 bases, with 3 bases of the junction left unmatched. The germline gives CDR1 LNHDA, CDR2 SQIVND (reference sequence). The CDR3 extends over 15 amino acids. The DNA for the CDR3 is TGTGCCAGTAGTATGGGACAGGGGAGAAACTATGGCTACACCTTC. Translation gives CASSMGQGRNYGYTF. The complete variable domain, with remaining parts taken from reference TRBV19 and TRBJ1-2, reads DGGITQSPKYLFRKEGQNVTLSCEQNLNHDAMYWYRQDPGQGLRLIYYSQIVNDFQKGDIAEGYSVSREKKESFPLTVTSAQKNPTAFYLCASSMGQGRNYGYTFGSGTRLTVV.

This clonotype was observed at least ten times. The rearrangement joins TRBV29-1 to TRBJ2-7; maybe TRBD1 (6 bases). The germline V gene has CDR1 SQVTM and CDR2 ANQGSEA. V lost 4 bases and J lost 0, with 13 bases in between. The CDR3 has 14 residues. DNA of the CDR3: TGCAGCGTTGTGGGGGCGGACAGCTCCTACGAGCAGTACTTC. Translated: CSVVGADSSYEQYF.